The rows below give T cell receptor beta chains drawn from one sample of a study of molecular identifiers for immune sequencing clone quantification. One entry per CDR3 protein results from TCRdb running MiXCR on the PCR reads. This sample has roughly 100,000 distinct CDR3 sequences, with 30% to 45% found just once. The sample was naive CD8+ T cells from blood, with Jurkat cell RNA spiked in. These receptors came from a human donor in good health. Some libraries in this study had Jurkat cell RNA spiked in. The CDR3 runs from the conserved cysteine through the conserved F or W. The order of the fields is D gene, J gene, clone size, V gene, CDR3 protein, CDR3 DNA. A D gene is named only where the DNA matches it firmly. Clone size is stated in some rows and not others, as once, few, many or a class when expanded.

. | TRBJ2-7 | . | TRBV7-9 | CASSLVPAIGDEQYF | TGTGCCAGCAGCTTAGTTCCGGCGATAGGGGACGAGCAGTACTTC
. | TRBJ2-7 | . | TRBV28 | CASSLGPSLYEQYF | TGTGCCAGCAGTTTGGGGCCGTCCCTCTACGAGCAGTACTTC
. | TRBJ2-7 | . | TRBV6-2/TRBV6-3 | CASSYVRQVDEQYF | TGTGCCAGCAGTTACGTGAGACAGGTGGACGAGCAGTACTTC
. | TRBJ2-6 | many | TRBV4-3 | CASSPGTGANVLTF | TGCGCCAGCAGCCCGGGTACCGGGGCCAACGTCCTGACTTTC
. | TRBJ1-2 | . | TRBV25-1 | CASSAPQETPIYGYTF | TGTGCCAGCAGTGCCCCCCAGGAGACCCCTATCTATGGCTACACCTTC
TRBD2 | TRBJ2-3 | . | TRBV10-2 | CASGERGGYLDTQYF | TGCGCCAGCGGAGAGCGGGGGGGCTACCTAGATACGCAGTATTTT
. | TRBJ2-3 | . | TRBV4-2 | CASSQDEGPDTQYF | TGTGCCAGCAGCCAAGATGAGGGCCCAGATACGCAGTATTTT
TRBD1 | TRBJ2-7 | few | TRBV27 | CASSLHPDRGHHEQYF | TGTGCCAGCAGTCTCCACCCGGACAGGGGGCATCACGAGCAGTACTTC
. | TRBJ2-7 | . | TRBV20-1 | CSARDPGRGTAYEQYF | TGCAGTGCTAGAGATCCTGGGAGGGGGACTGCCTACGAGCAGTACTTC
TRBD2 | TRBJ2-3 | . | TRBV7-6 | CASSSSGIADTQYF | TGTGCCAGCAGCTCCAGCGGGATAGCAGATACGCAGTATTTT
. | TRBJ2-6 | once | TRBV28 | CVSSLTVGGVLTF | TGTGTCAGCAGTTTAACCGTCGGCGGGGTCCTGACTTTC
TRBD1 | TRBJ2-6 | few | TRBV29-1 | CSARDRESSGANVLTF | TGCAGCGCCCGGGACAGGGAGAGCTCTGGGGCCAACGTCCTGACTTTC
TRBD2 | TRBJ2-3 | . | TRBV28 | CASSLGAGTSATDTQYF | TGTGCCAGCAGCTTAGGGGCCGGGACTAGCGCCACAGATACGCAGTATTTT
TRBD1 | TRBJ2-1 | few | TRBV27 | CASAGGASYNEQFF | TGTGCCAGCGCAGGGGGCGCTTCCTACAATGAGCAGTTCTTC
TRBD2 | TRBJ2-7 | few | TRBV7-2 | CASTDLAGPSYEQYF | TGTGCCAGCACCGATCTAGCGGGCCCATCCTACGAGCAGTACTTC
. | TRBJ1-1 | few | TRBV27 | CASSLSFRGSTEAFF | TGTGCCAGCAGTTTATCCTTCAGGGGCTCCACTGAAGCTTTCTTT
. | TRBJ1-2 | few | TRBV7-6 | CASRGAGYGYTF | TGTGCCAGCAGAGGGGCGGGCTATGGCTACACCTTC
. | TRBJ2-7 | few | TRBV5-6 | CASSLIFVDSTYEQYF | TGTGCCAGCAGCTTGATTTTCGTGGACAGCACCTACGAGCAGTACTTC
. | TRBJ2-1 | few | TRBV9 | CASVRDNEQFF | TGTGCCAGCGTACGAGACAATGAGCAGTTCTTC
. | TRBJ2-7 | . | TRBV7-6 | CASSHIIYEQYF | TGTGCCAGCAGCCATATTATCTACGAGCAGTACTTC
TRBD1 | TRBJ2-3 | few | TRBV20-1 | CSPLDRADTDTQYF | TGCAGTCCTTTGGACAGGGCAGACACAGATACGCAGTATTTT
TRBD1 | TRBJ1-2 | . | TRBV10-3 | CAVSPEAGTAINYGYTF | TGTGCCGTCAGTCCGGAGGCCGGGACAGCTATTAACTATGGCTACACCTTC
TRBD1 | TRBJ2-7 | . | TRBV27 | CASSRTGVEQYF | TGTGCCAGCAGTAGAACAGGGGTCGAGCAGTACTTC
. | TRBJ2-3 | few | TRBV6-6 | CASSHSRTDTQYF | TGTGCCAGCTCCCACAGTCGCACAGATACGCAGTATTTT
. | TRBJ1-6 | . | TRBV20-1 | CSASEGPYNSPLHF | TGCAGTGCTAGCGAAGGCCCCTATAATTCACCCCTCCACTTT
. | TRBJ2-1 | few | TRBV7-9 | CASSFEVLDEQFF | TGTGCCAGCAGCTTTGAGGTACTGGATGAGCAGTTCTTC
TRBD2 | TRBJ2-1 | few | TRBV6-5 | CASTTGLASNEQFF | TGTGCCAGCACCACGGGACTAGCTAGTAATGAGCAGTTCTTC
TRBD2 | TRBJ2-7 | . | TRBV7-2 | CASSWGLAEHNEQYF | TGTGCCAGCAGCTGGGGTCTAGCGGAGCACAATGAGCAGTACTTC
. | TRBJ2-7 | . | TRBV7-8 | CASSLEGVSYEQYF | TGTGCCAGCAGCTTAGAGGGCGTCTCCTACGAGCAGTACTTC
TRBD2 | TRBJ2-4 | . | TRBV20-1 | CSAGSGTTKNIQYF | TGCAGTGCCGGGTCCGGGACTACTAAAAACATTCAGTACTTC
. | TRBJ2-7 | . | TRBV7-9 | CASSPAPGSEKNYEQYF | TGTGCCAGCAGCCCCGCACCCGGGTCCGAAAAAAACTACGAGCAGTACTTC
TRBD2 | TRBJ2-3 | many | TRBV2 | CASLWSGGEVADTQYF | TGTGCCAGCCTCTGGTCGGGAGGGGAGGTGGCAGATACGCAGTATTTT
. | TRBJ1-2 | many | TRBV9 | CASGGRVSPYGYTF | TGTGCCAGCGGGGGGAGAGTCTCCCCCTATGGCTACACCTTC
TRBD2 | TRBJ2-3 | . | TRBV7-3 | CASSLVAGALAGEIDTQYF | TGTGCCAGCAGCTTAGTCGCCGGGGCCCTAGCGGGAGAAATAGATACGCAGTATTTT
. | TRBJ2-2 | . | TRBV7-9 | CASSHPITDLNTGELFF | TGTGCCAGCAGCCACCCCATCACCGACTTAAACACCGGGGAGCTGTTTTTT
. | TRBJ2-7 | . | TRBV11-2 | CASSLELGHYEQYF | TGTGCCAGCAGCTTAGAACTAGGCCACTACGAGCAGTACTTC
. | TRBJ1-1 | many | TRBV20-1 | CSAREGLFTEAFF | TGCAGTGCTAGAGAGGGACTCTTCACTGAAGCTTTCTTT
TRBD1 | TRBJ2-7 | . | TRBV3-1 | CASSPVRDRLPYEQYF | TGTGCCAGCAGCCCGGTCAGGGACAGGTTGCCCTACGAGCAGTACTTC
. | TRBJ2-6 | many | TRBV13 | CASSPQASVGANVLTF | TGTGCCAGCAGCCCTCAAGCTAGCGTTGGGGCCAACGTCCTGACTTTC
TRBD1 | TRBJ2-7 | . | TRBV6-1 | CASSNLLDRGYEQYF | TGTGCCAGCAGCAACTTATTGGACAGGGGCTACGAGCAGTACTTC
. | TRBJ1-1 | . | TRBV28 | CASSPFPVTGGKTEAFF | TGTGCCAGCAGTCCTTTCCCGGTTACGGGGGGAAAAACAGAAGCTTTCTTT